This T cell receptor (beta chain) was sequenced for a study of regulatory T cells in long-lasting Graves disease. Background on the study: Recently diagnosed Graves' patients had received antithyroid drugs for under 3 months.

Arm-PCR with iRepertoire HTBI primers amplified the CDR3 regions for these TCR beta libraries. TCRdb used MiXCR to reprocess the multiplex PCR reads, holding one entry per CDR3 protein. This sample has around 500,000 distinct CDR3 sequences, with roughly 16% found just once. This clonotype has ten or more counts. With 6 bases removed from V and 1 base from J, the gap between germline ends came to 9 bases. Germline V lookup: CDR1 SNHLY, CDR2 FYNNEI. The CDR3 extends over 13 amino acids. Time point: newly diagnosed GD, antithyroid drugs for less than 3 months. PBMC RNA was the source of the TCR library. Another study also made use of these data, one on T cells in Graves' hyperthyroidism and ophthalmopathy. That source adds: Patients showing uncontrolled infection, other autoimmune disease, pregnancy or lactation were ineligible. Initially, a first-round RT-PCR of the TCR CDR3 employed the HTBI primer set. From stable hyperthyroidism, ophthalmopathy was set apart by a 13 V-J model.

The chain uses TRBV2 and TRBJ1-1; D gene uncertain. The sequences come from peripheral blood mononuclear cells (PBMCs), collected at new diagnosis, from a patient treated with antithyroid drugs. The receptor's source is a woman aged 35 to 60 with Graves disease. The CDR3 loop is CASRQKGNTEAFF. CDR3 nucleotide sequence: TGTGCCAGCAGACAGAAAGGGAACACTGAAGCTTTCTTT. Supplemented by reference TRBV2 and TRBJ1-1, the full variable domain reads EPEVTQTPSHQVTQMGQEVILRCVPISNHLYFYWYRQILGQKVEFLVSFYNNEISEKSEIFDDQFSVERPDGSNFTLKIRSTKLEDSAMYFCASRQKGNTEAFFGQGTRLTVV.